This T cell receptor (beta chain) is from a study of T cells after yellow fever vaccination. Study-wide results and caveats: Reappearing after the booster were most of the clones from primary vaccination (around 96% CD4, approximately 89% CD8).

Germline values: CDR1 SGHRS, CDR2 YFSETQ. This CDR3 has 16 residues. Unmatched junction bases numbered 8, after V lost 4 bases and J lost 0 bases. Making TCR cDNA involved 5'RACE template switching, which added UMIs and a universal primer site. One entry per CDR3 protein, called by TCRdb with MiXCR from the 5' RACE reads. This sample has 50,000 to 65,000 distinct CDR3 sequences, with 6.5% to 8% found just once. The sequencing used CD8+ T cells not binding an NS4B(214-222) dextramer, sorted from PBMCs, collected roughly 46 days after the first yellow fever vaccination. This chain joins TRBV5-1 and TRBJ2-5, with 8 nucleotides matching TRBD1. This clonotype was obtained from a man aged 18 to 35 who received the YFV17D yellow fever vaccine. This CDR3 reads CASSPGTGRYQETQYF. CDR3 nucleotide sequence: TGCGCCAGCAGCCCAGGGACAGGAAGGTACCAAGAGACCCAGTACTTC.